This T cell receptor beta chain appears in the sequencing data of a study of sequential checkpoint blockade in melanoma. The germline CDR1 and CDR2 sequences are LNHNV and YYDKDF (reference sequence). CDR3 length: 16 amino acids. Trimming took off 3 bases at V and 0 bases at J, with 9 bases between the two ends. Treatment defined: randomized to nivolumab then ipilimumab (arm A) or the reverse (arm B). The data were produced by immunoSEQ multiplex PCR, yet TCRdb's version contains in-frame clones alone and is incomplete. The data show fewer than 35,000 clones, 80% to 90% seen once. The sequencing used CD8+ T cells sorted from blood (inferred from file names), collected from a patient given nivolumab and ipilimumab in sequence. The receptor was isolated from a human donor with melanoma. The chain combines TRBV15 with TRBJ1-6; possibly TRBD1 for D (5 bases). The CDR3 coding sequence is TGTGCCACCAGCAGGGACATAAGCTCCTATAATTCACCCCTCCACTTT. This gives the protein CATSRDISSYNSPLHF.